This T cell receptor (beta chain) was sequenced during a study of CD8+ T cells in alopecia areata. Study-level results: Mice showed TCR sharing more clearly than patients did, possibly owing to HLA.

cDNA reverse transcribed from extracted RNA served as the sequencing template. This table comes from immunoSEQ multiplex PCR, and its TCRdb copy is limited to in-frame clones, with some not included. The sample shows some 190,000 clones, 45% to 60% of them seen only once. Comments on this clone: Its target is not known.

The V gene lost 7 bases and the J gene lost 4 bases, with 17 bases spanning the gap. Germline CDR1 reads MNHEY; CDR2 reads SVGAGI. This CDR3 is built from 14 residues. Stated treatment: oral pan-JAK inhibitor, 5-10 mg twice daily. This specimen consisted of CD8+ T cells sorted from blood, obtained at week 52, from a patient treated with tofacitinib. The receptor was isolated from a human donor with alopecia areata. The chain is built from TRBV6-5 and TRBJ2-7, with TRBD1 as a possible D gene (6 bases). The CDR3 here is CASNHGQGRYEQYF. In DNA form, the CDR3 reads TGTGCCAGCAACCACGGCCAGGGGCGATACGAGCAGTACTTC.